This T cell receptor beta chain was sequenced during a study of T-cell memory formation after mild COVID-19. The overall study: TCR clusters largely stayed donor specific.

V was cut by 10 bases and J by 0 bases, with 9 bases left in between. This CDR3 is 12 amino acids long. Germline V gene lookup returns CDR1 SNHLY and CDR2 FYNNEI. TCRdb fed the 5' RACE reads into MiXCR, producing one record per CDR3 protein. The sample has around 180,000 distinct CDR3 sequences, roughly 20% seen once. This clonotype was seen many times. Antigen: not known. Study-level findings and limits: That cross-reactive memory joined was suggested by some responding clones appearing in pre-infection memory. CD4+ contracting clones were found mainly in CM and EM, and CD8+ ones in EMRA. CD4/CD8 balance held among clones contracting day 15 to 85, and later expanders leaned CD4+.

V gene TRBV2 combines with J gene TRBJ1-1; D remains unclear. The TCR sequence derives from a man younger than 35 who had mild COVID-19 (a few samples of this study predate the infection). Cell type and time point are not known. The sequenced sample was PBMCs or a T cell subset sorted from them (not recorded which). Written as DNA, the CDR3 is TGTGCCATAAGGACGCTGAACACTGAAGCTTTCTTT. Encoded protein: CAIRTLNTEAFF.